The 28 T cell receptor beta chains below were found in one sample sequenced in a study of CD8+CD57+ T cells in acquired aplastic anemia (dated by TCRdb to the late 2010s). TCRdb shows the sequencer as Illumina HiSeq 2000. Profiling of TCR beta VDJ combinations and CDR3 sequences used genomic DNA as the template. TCRdb trimmed public reads at Q25 via fastp, called clones via MiXCR and kept in-frame beta chains. Identical CDR3 protein sequences are pooled into one entry, listed with their most common genes and DNA. The sample table lists about 210,000 distinct CDR3 sequences, 34% of them with a count of one. Clones ranked in the top ten supply 1% to 1.3% of the sample. Sequenced material: sorted CD4+, CD8+, or CD8+CD57+ T cells (not recorded which) from PBMCs. The receptors originated from a human donor in good health, serving as a control.

There are many counts of this clonotype. This rearrangement joins TRBV2 to TRBJ2-5, with D maybe TRBD2 (7 bases). The CDR3 sequence is 16 residues long. Trimming removed 1 base at V and 5 bases at J, with 17 bases between. The germline V gene encodes CDR1 SNHLY and CDR2 FYNNEI. The DNA for the CDR3 is TGTGCCAGCAGTGAAGTGATCTGGGGGGGCGATGAGACCCAGTACTTC. Translated, it gives CASSEVIWGGDETQYF.

The genes are TRBV11-2 and TRBJ1-1, with no clear D. This CDR3 has 16 residues. V lost 4 bases to trimming and J lost 1 base, with 16 bases between them. Germline V lookup: CDR1 SGHAT, CDR2 FQNNGV. The chain's CDR3 is CASSSRSGRWNTEAFF. CDR3 sequence (DNA): TGTGCCAGCAGCTCACGTTCCGGCAGGTGGAACACTGAAGCTTTCTTT.

In its sample, this clonotype was seen many times. This chain links TRBV6-1 with TRBJ1-2; D ambiguous. CDR1 and CDR2 from the germline V gene are MNHNS and SASEGT. CDR3 length: 12 residues. With 7 bases removed from V and 8 bases from J, the gap between germline ends came to 14 bases. DNA of the CDR3: TGTGCCAGCACCGATCCCGGGGAGGGCTACACCTTC. Encoded protein: CASTDPGEGYTF.

V is TRBV24-1 and J is TRBJ1-2, with D possibly TRBD1 on 5 matching bases. The CDR3 spans 14 residues. V was shortened by 5 bases and J by 8 bases, with 17 bases between the two germline ends. Germline V gene data show CDR1 as KGHDR and CDR2 as SFDVKD. The CDR3 DNA sequence: TGTGCCACCAGTGCCTCATACGGGGCGGACGGCTACACCTTC. This sequence encodes CATSASYGADGYTF.

This clonotype appeared many times. The V gene is TRBV7-9, the J gene TRBJ1-1; D gene unclear. Germline V CDR1 and CDR2: SEHNR, FQNEAQ (reference sequence). Trimming cost V 1 base and J 5 bases, with 11 bases left between them. This CDR3 is 14 amino acids long. CDR3 amino acids: CASSLDSVGTEAFF. CDR3 sequence (DNA): TGTGCCAGCAGCTTAGATTCGGTAGGGACTGAAGCTTTCTTT.

This clonotype came up many times. The chain links TRBV6-4 to TRBJ2-7; D unresolved. Germline assignment: CDR1 MRHNA and CDR2 SNTAGT. CDR3 length: 17 amino acids. Trimming took off 2 bases at V and 2 bases at J, with 19 bases between the two ends. Written as DNA, the CDR3 is TGTGCCAGCAGTGACAAGGGTCTACTCGTTGGGGCCTACGAGCAGTACTTC. Translation: CASSDKGLLVGAYEQYF.

This clonotype was detected only once. This chain connects TRBV19 to TRBJ2-3; a possible D gene is TRBD2 (5 bases). Trimming took 9 bases from V and 6 from J, leaving 16 bases between them. This CDR3 has 13 amino acids. CDR1 is LNHDA, CDR2 SQIVND, per germline (reference sequence). CDR3: CASSFLRGDTQYF. The CDR3 DNA sequence: TGTGCCAGCAGCTTTTTGAGAGGGGATACGCAGTATTTT. Full variable domain (rest looked up from reference TRBV19 and TRBJ2-3): DGGITQSPKYLFRKEGQNVTLSCEQNLNHDAMYWYRQDPGQGLRLIYYSQIVNDFQKGDIAEGYSVSREKKESFPLTVTSAQKNPTAFYLCASSFLRGDTQYFGPGTRLTVL.

In DNA, the CDR3 is TGTGCCAGCAGCAGTAGGACAGATGCTGGAAACACCATATATTTT. It is translated as CASSSRTDAGNTIYF. The rearrangement joins TRBV25-1 to TRBJ1-3, with D perhaps TRBD1 (6 bases). The germline CDR1 and CDR2 sequences are MGHDK and SYGVNS. Deletions cut 6 bases from V and 2 bases from J, with 14 bases between. This CDR3 is 15 amino acids long. The full variable domain, with the rest looked up from reference TRBV25-1 and TRBJ1-3, is EADIYQTPRYLVIGTGKKITLECSQTMGHDKMYWYQQDPGMELHLIHYSYGVNSTEKGDLSSESTVSRIRTEHFPLTLESARPSHTSQYLCASSSRTDAGNTIYFGEGSWLTVV.

This clonotype was detected ten times or more. J is TRBJ2-7 and V is TRBV20-1; 7 bases are a match to TRBD1. Per germline, CDR1 DFQATT and CDR2 SNEGSKA (reference sequence). V was clipped by 6 bases and J by 1 base; unmatched bases: 9. The CDR3 has 14 amino acids. CDR3 region: CSAHRDRKSYEQYF. CDR3 coding DNA: TGCAGTGCACACCGGGACAGAAAATCCTACGAGCAGTACTTC.

The chain recombines TRBV2 with TRBJ2-2; 7 bases agree with TRBD1. Per germline, CDR1 SNHLY and CDR2 FYNNEI. Trimming removed 9 bases from V and 5 bases from J; junction bases left unmatched: 6. The CDR3 totals 13 residues. The CDR3 DNA follows: TGTGCCAGTGACAGGGTTTTGACCGGGGAGCTGTTTTTT. It translates to CASDRVLTGELFF.

V is TRBV30 and J is TRBJ1-5, with D maybe TRBD1 (5 bases). Germline V gene data show CDR1 as GTSNPN and CDR2 as SVGIG (reference sequence). The CDR3 extends over 13 amino acids. V lost 1 base and J 1 base, leaving 5 bases between the germline ends. The CDR3 nucleotides read TGTGCCTGGAGTGGGGGGAGCAATCAGCCCCAGCATTTT. Protein: CAWSGGSNQPQHF. The whole variable domain, remainder taken from reference TRBV30 and TRBJ1-5, is SQTIHQWPATLVQPVGSPLSLECTVEGTSNPNLYWYRQAAGRGLQLLFYSVGIGQISSEVPQNLSASRPQDRQFILSSKKLLLSDSGFYLCAWSGGSNQPQHFGDGTRLSIL.

This clonotype appeared a few times. V is TRBV5-1 and J is TRBJ1-1, with a possible D match to TRBD1 (6 bases). This CDR3 comprises 14 residues. The germline V and J ends were trimmed by 4 bases and 2 bases, with 12 bases remaining between them. CDR1 is SGHRS, CDR2 YFSETQ, per germline. The CDR3 loop reads CASSPNRVNTEAFF. The CDR3 DNA follows: TGCGCCAGCAGCCCCAACAGGGTTAACACTGAAGCTTTCTTT. Based on the CDR3 plus reference TRBV5-1 and TRBJ1-1, the full variable domain is KAGVTQTPRYLIKTRGQQVTLSCSPISGHRSVSWYQQTPGQGLQFLFEYFSETQRNKGNFPGRFSGRQFSNSRSEMNVSTLELGDSALYLCASSPNRVNTEAFFGQGTRLTVV.

V is TRBV7-3 and J is TRBJ2-1; D possibly corresponds to TRBD1 (5 bases). The V and J ends lost 9 bases and 4 bases respectively, with 13 bases between them. CDR1 is SGHTA, CDR2 FQGTGA, per germline. This CDR3 spans 13 amino acids. The CDR3 DNA is TGTGCCAGTGCACAGGACGGATACAATGAGCAGTTCTTC. Translating it yields CASAQDGYNEQFF.

This clonotype was detected ten times or more. The CDR3 nucleotides are TGTGCCAGCAGTTATTCCCGGGACAGGGGTTCGGGCTACACCTTC. This codes for CASSYSRDRGSGYTF. The chain has TRBV28 and TRBJ1-2, with 10 bases fitting TRBD1. The ends lost 4 bases at V and 8 bases at J; junction bases unmatched: 10. Germline V lookup: CDR1 MDHEN, CDR2 SYDVKM. CDR3 length equals 15 residues.

This clonotype has ten or more counts. V is TRBV29-1 and J is TRBJ2-2; D is perhaps TRBD2 (6 bases). Trimming took off 6 bases at V and 4 bases at J, with 9 bases between the two ends. CDR3 length: 12 residues. The V gene's germline CDR1 is SQVTM and CDR2 ANQGSEA. This CDR3 is CSVGTGTGELFF. The CDR3 bases are TGCAGCGTGGGGACTGGCACCGGGGAGCTGTTTTTT.

This clonotype has at least ten counts. This chain uses TRBV19 with TRBJ1-1; D is possibly TRBD1 (6 bases). Trimming pared 3 bases from V and 5 bases from J, leaving 13 bases between. The germline V gene encodes CDR1 LNHDA and CDR2 SQIVND (reference sequence). CDR3 size: 14 residues. Written as DNA, the CDR3 is TGTGCCAGTAGTATGGAGGGGCAGGGGACTGAAGCTTTCTTT. Amino acid sequence: CASSMEGQGTEAFF.

This clonotype showed up many times. V gene TRBV19 combines with J gene TRBJ1-2, with 7 bases fitting TRBD1. V shed 4 bases, J shed 0 bases, and the junction held 2 bases outside the gene matches. This CDR3 spans 14 amino acids. The germline CDR1 and CDR2 sequences are LNHDA and SQIVND (reference sequence). CDR3: CASSRDSANYGYTF. The CDR3 bases are TGTGCCAGTAGTAGGGACAGCGCTAACTATGGCTACACCTTC.

The V and J genes are TRBV25-1 and TRBJ2-7; TRBD1 or TRBD2 may be the D gene (5 bases each). CDR1 MGHDK and CDR2 SYGVNS come from the germline V gene. The length of the CDR3 is 13 residues. Trimming shortened V by 6 bases and J by 0 bases, and 9 bases separated the two germline ends. The CDR3 is CASSWGSSYEQYF. The CDR3 DNA follows: TGTGCCAGCAGCTGGGGGTCCTCCTACGAGCAGTACTTC.

This clonotype appeared many times. The chain has TRBV11-1 and TRBJ1-6; a possible D gene is TRBD1 (5 bases). V was pared by 6 bases and J by 8 bases, with 23 bases between. From germline, CDR1 is SGHAT and CDR2 FQDESV (reference sequence). The CDR3 consists of 17 residues. The chain's CDR3 is CASSPSVGVRGDSPLHF. In DNA form, the CDR3 reads TGTGCCAGCAGTCCAAGCGTGGGGGTCCGTGGGGATTCACCCCTCCACTTT.

This chain uses TRBV5-4 with TRBJ1-1; 8 bases map to TRBD1. The junction had 20 bases not matched to a gene; V was cut back by 0 bases and J by 1 base. The CDR3 length is 21 residues. From germline, CDR1 is SGHNT and CDR2 YYREEE (reference sequence). CDR3 bases: TGTGCCAGCAGCTTGGGGAGGATCCTCCGGGACAGGTCATCGGAGAACACTGAAGCTTTCTTT. It is translated as CASSLGRILRDRSSENTEAFF.

The rearrangement uses TRBV30 and TRBJ1-2; TRBD1 agrees at 8 bases. J lost 8 bases, V lost 0 bases, and 11 bases had no gene match. This CDR3 is built from 15 residues. Germline V gene sequence: CDR1 GTSNPN, CDR2 SVGIG (reference sequence). Here the CDR3 reads CAWSVGPGQGRGYTF. DNA of the CDR3: TGTGCCTGGAGTGTTGGCCCTGGACAGGGCCGCGGCTACACCTTC.

The V and J genes are TRBV20-1 and TRBJ1-1; 8 bases fit TRBD1. CDR3 length: 15 amino acids. V dropped 5 bases and J dropped 1; count of bases not matched to a gene: 9. Germline-derived CDR1 and CDR2 are DFQATT and SNEGSKA (reference sequence). DNA of the CDR3: TGCAGTGCTCAAAACAGGGGGGCCTCGAACACTGAAGCTTTCTTT. Translated, it gives CSAQNRGASNTEAFF.

This clonotype was detected only a few times. The chain carries TRBV7-2 and TRBJ2-2, with D maybe TRBD1 (5 bases). Between the trimmed V and J ends, which lost 5 bases and 0 bases, there was a span of 10 bases. This CDR3 region has 15 residues. CDR1 is SGHTA and CDR2 is FQGNSA in the germline V gene. CDR3 coding DNA: TGTGCCAGCAGCCCGAGACAGACGAACACCGGGGAGCTGTTTTTT. This codes for CASSPRQTNTGELFF. Full variable domain (remainder filled in from reference TRBV7-2 and TRBJ2-2): GAGVSQSPSNKVTEKGKDVELRCDPISGHTALYWYRQSLGQGLEFLIYFQGNSAPDKSGLPSDRFSAERTGGSVSTLTIQRTQQEDSAVYLCASSPRQTNTGELFFGEGSRLTVL.

The chain uses TRBV20-1 and TRBJ2-3, with 9 bases that match TRBD1. With 3 bases clipped from V and 3 bases from J, the junction kept 10 bases outside the gene matches. Germline-derived CDR1 and CDR2 are DFQATT and SNEGSKA (reference sequence). This CDR3 spans 16 amino acids. The CDR3 protein is CSARNPGTGKTDTQYF. DNA for the CDR3: TGCAGTGCTAGGAACCCCGGGACAGGGAAAACAGATACGCAGTATTTT.

This rearrangement joins TRBV2 to TRBJ1-1, with D hard to call. The CDR3 length is 14 residues. Germline values: CDR1 SNHLY, CDR2 FYNNEI. The V gene lost 6 bases and the J gene lost 1 base, with 12 bases spanning the gap. This CDR3 reads CASRYPGGNTEAFF. The DNA for the CDR3 is TGTGCCAGCAGGTACCCGGGAGGGAACACTGAAGCTTTCTTT. Full variable domain (remainder filled in from reference TRBV2 and TRBJ1-1): EPEVTQTPSHQVTQMGQEVILRCVPISNHLYFYWYRQILGQKVEFLVSFYNNEISEKSEIFDDQFSVERPDGSNFTLKIRSTKLEDSAMYFCASRYPGGNTEAFFGQGTRLTVV.

This clonotype was observed at least ten times. The chain uses TRBV28 and TRBJ1-2; possibly TRBD1 for D (5 bases). Germline CDR1 is MDHEN and CDR2 is SYDVKM. This CDR3 has 12 amino acids. Trimming left V 4 bases short and J 7 bases short, with 10 bases between. The CDR3 here is CASSSGTLGYTF. DNA for the CDR3: TGTGCCAGCAGTTCCGGGACTCTTGGCTACACCTTC.

This chain joins TRBV15 and TRBJ2-7; TRBD2 agrees at 10 bases. V gave up 2 bases and J gave up 0 bases; unmatched junction bases: 4. This CDR3 has 16 amino acids. The germline V gene has CDR1 LNHNV and CDR2 YYDKDF (reference sequence). The CDR3: CATSRSLAGGSYEQYF. The CDR3 coding sequence is TGTGCCACCAGCAGATCTTTAGCGGGAGGCTCCTACGAGCAGTACTTC.

In the case of this clonotype: This could be a read error, since a much larger clone is one nucleotide away. CDR3 DNA sequence: TGTGCCATCAGACCCGCCCCCGTCAGAACCCAGTACTTC. This sequence encodes CAIRPAPVRTQYF. The J gene is TRBJ2-5, the V gene TRBV10-3; D is ambiguous. V was cut by 6 bases and J by 8 bases, with 16 bases left in between. The CDR3 sequence is 13 residues long. The germline gives CDR1 ENHRY, CDR2 SYGVKD.